These 31 T cell receptor beta chains share one sample of origin, sequenced in a study of regulatory T cells in long-lasting Graves disease. Sequencing libraries for TCR beta were prepared with iRepertoire HTBI primers and Arm-PCR of CDR3 regions. TCRdb re-called the multiplex PCR reads with MiXCR, one entry per CDR3 protein. Of fewer than 650,000 distinct CDR3 sequences listed, less than 20% are singletons. Time point of the sample: newly diagnosed GD, antithyroid drugs for less than 3 months. From RNA extracted from PBMCs, the TCR library was made. This sample was also put to use in a study of T cells in Graves' hyperthyroidism and ophthalmopathy.

The source material was peripheral blood mononuclear cells (PBMCs), sampled at new diagnosis, from a patient treated with antithyroid drugs. Receptor source: a woman in her 30s with Graves disease.

In its sample, this clonotype was seen many times. The genes are TRBV15 and TRBJ2-1, with D tentatively TRBD1 (6 bases). CDR1 and CDR2 (germline): LNHNV, YYDKDF (reference sequence). Deletions cut 1 base from V and 8 bases from J, with 18 bases between. The length of the CDR3 is 16 residues. The CDR3 region has the DNA TGTGCCACCAGCAGAGTCCAGGGGTTGGCGGGCGATGAGCAGTTCTTC. Translation: CATSRVQGLAGDEQFF.

This clonotype was detected many times. V gene TRBV6-1 combines with J gene TRBJ2-7; 12 bases map to TRBD2. Germline values: CDR1 MNHNS, CDR2 SASEGT. The CDR3 has 15 amino acids. The J segment lost 3 bases and the V segment lost 6 bases, leaving 6 bases of the junction unmatched. CDR3 sequence: CASSGGLAGSYEQYF. The CDR3 DNA follows: TGTGCCAGCAGCGGTGGACTAGCGGGAAGCTACGAGCAGTACTTC.

This chain connects TRBV24-1 to TRBJ2-7; 7 nucleotides line up with TRBD1. The CDR3 covers 13 residues. CDR1 and CDR2 from the germline V gene are KGHDR and SFDVKD. The ends lost 4 bases at V and 6 bases at J; junction bases unmatched: 5. As DNA, the CDR3 is TGTGCCACCAGTGAGGGCCGACAGGGCGAGCAGTACTTC. This gives the protein CATSEGRQGEQYF.

This clonotype was detected a few times. As DNA, the CDR3 is TGTGCCAGCAGCTTATTGTCCGGGGCGGAAAATGACGAGCAGTACTTC. Protein sequence: CASSLLSGAENDEQYF. The J gene is TRBJ2-7, the V gene TRBV7-9; possibly TRBD1 or TRBD2 for D (5 bases each). CDR3 length: 16 residues. Trimming stripped 2 bases from V and 5 bases from J, with 19 bases between. The germline CDR1 and CDR2 sequences are SEHNR and FQNEAQ (reference sequence).

This clonotype has just a few counts. The gene calls are TRBV6-2 or TRBV6-3 and TRBJ1-1, with 7 bases fitting TRBD1. The J segment lost 3 bases and the V segment lost 4 bases, leaving 5 bases of the junction unmatched. The length of the CDR3 is 14 residues. Per the germline V gene, CDR1 is MNHEY and CDR2 is SVGEGT. The CDR3 is CASSLGQFDTEAFF. The CDR3 nucleotides read TGTGCCAGCAGTTTGGGACAGTTTGACACTGAAGCTTTCTTT.

The V gene is TRBV20-1, the J gene TRBJ2-3; 11 bases agree with TRBD2. The CDR3 length is 15 residues. V was clipped by 0 bases and J by 3 bases; unmatched bases: 2. Germline-derived CDR1 and CDR2 are DFQATT and SNEGSKA (reference sequence). The chain's CDR3 is CSARDLAGGTDTQYF. The DNA for the CDR3 is TGCAGTGCTAGAGATCTAGCGGGAGGTACAGATACGCAGTATTTT.

The chain employs TRBV3-1 and TRBJ2-7, with TRBD1 matching over 9 bases. The CDR3 loop spans 14 amino acids. V lost 6 bases to trimming and J lost 2 bases; unmatched junction nucleotides: 5. CDR1 LGHDT and CDR2 YNNKEL come from the germline V gene (reference sequence). CDR3 residues: CASRRDRDAYEQYF. For the CDR3, the DNA is TGTGCCAGCAGACGGGACAGGGATGCCTACGAGCAGTACTTC.

This clonotype has just a few counts. This chain joins TRBV7-2 and TRBJ2-6; D gene uncertain. Germline values: CDR1 SGHTA, CDR2 FQGNSA. The CDR3 consists of 15 residues. V was trimmed by 5 bases and J by 0 bases, leaving 8 bases between them. Here the CDR3 DNA reads TGTGCCAGCAGCACCGCAGGCTCTGGGGCCAACGTCCTGACTTTC. The encoded protein is CASSTAGSGANVLTF.

This clonotype was observed a handful of times. The V gene is TRBV12-3 or TRBV12-4, the J gene TRBJ2-1; D not resolved. V lost 6 bases and J lost 10, with 13 bases in between. The CDR3 totals 12 residues. CDR3 residues: CASSPGLYEQFF. Here the CDR3 DNA reads TGTGCCAGCAGCCCCGGATTATACGAGCAGTTCTTC.

The CDR3 sequence is CSASGTSGTKAKNIQYF. CDR3 DNA: TGCAGTGCAAGTGGGACTAGCGGGACGAAAGCCAAAAACATTCAGTACTTC. J is TRBJ2-4 and V is TRBV20-1; TRBD2 matches at 13 bases. CDR1 is DFQATT, CDR2 SNEGSKA, per germline (reference sequence). V shed 6 bases and J 0 bases; nucleotides not matched to a gene: 8. This CDR3 has 17 residues.

This clonotype appeared a few times. The gene calls are TRBV11-3 and TRBJ1-6, with D unclear. The germline V gene has CDR1 SGHNT and CDR2 YENEEA. Trimming took 6 bases from V and 6 from J, leaving 9 bases between them. The CDR3 consists of 13 residues. This CDR3 reads CASRYRVNSPLHF. CDR3 bases: TGTGCCAGCAGGTACAGAGTTAATTCACCCCTCCACTTT.

There are many counts of this clonotype. The gene calls are TRBV6-1 and TRBJ1-2; 7 bases match TRBD1. Unmatched junction bases numbered 10, after V lost 4 bases and J lost 5 bases. The germline gives CDR1 MNHNS, CDR2 SASEGT. The CDR3 is 15 residues long. In nucleotides, the CDR3 is TGTGCCAGCAGTGCACCGGACAGGCCGCCATATGGCTACACCTTC. Its translation is CASSAPDRPPYGYTF.

The chain couples TRBV2 to TRBJ2-1; weak D call: TRBD1 (6 bases). Germline CDR1 is SNHLY and CDR2 is FYNNEI. The CDR3 covers 13 residues. Trimming pared 4 bases from V and 12 bases from J, leaving 16 bases between. The CDR3 DNA reads TGTGCCAGCAGTGGGATCAGGGGCCTGCGGCAGTTCTTC. This translates into CASSGIRGLRQFF.

V usage is TRBV10-2 and J usage is TRBJ1-2, with 9 positions matching TRBD1. The CDR3 has 13 amino acids. V lost 8 bases, J lost 6 bases, and 7 bases stayed unmatched. Germline-derived CDR1 and CDR2 are WSHSY and SAAADI. The DNA of the CDR3 is TGCGCCAGCGGGGACAGGGTCGGGAATGGCTACACCTTC. Translation: CASGDRVGNGYTF.

This clonotype was detected ten times or more. The gene calls are TRBV7-2 and TRBJ1-1, with 8 bases that match TRBD1. This CDR3 is 15 amino acids long. V lost 1 base, J lost 12 bases, and 13 bases stayed unmatched. CDR1 is SGHTA and CDR2 is FQGNSA in the germline V gene. DNA of the CDR3: TGTGCCAGCAGCTTAGGGACAGGGTGGAGGGTGAGAACTTTCTTT. Translated: CASSLGTGWRVRTFF. Supplemented by reference TRBV7-2 and TRBJ1-1, the full variable domain reads GAGVSQSPSNKVTEKGKDVELRCDPISGHTALYWYRQSLGQGLEFLIYFQGNSAPDKSGLPSDRFSAERTGGSVSTLTIQRTQQEDSAVYLCASSLGTGWRVRTFFGQGTRLTVV.

This clonotype has just a few counts. The gene calls are TRBV7-9 and TRBJ2-2, with D unresolved. Germline-derived CDR1 and CDR2 are SEHNR and FQNEAQ (reference sequence). The V end lost 5 bases, the J end lost 1 base, and 17 bases lay between the germline ends. The CDR3 sequence is 17 residues long. The CDR3 spells CASSPPPGAENTGELFF. CDR3 coding DNA: TGTGCCAGCAGCCCTCCCCCGGGCGCCGAGAACACCGGGGAGCTGTTTTTT. Full variable domain (rest looked up from reference TRBV7-9 and TRBJ2-2): DTGVSQNPRHKITKRGQNVTFRCDPISEHNRLYWYRQTLGQGPEFLTYFQNEAQLEKSRLLSDRFSAERPKGSFSTLEIQRTEQGDSAMYLCASSPPPGAENTGELFFGEGSRLTVL.

There are a few counts of this clonotype. This rearrangement joins TRBV15 to TRBJ1-2; weak D call: TRBD1 (5 bases). Deletions cut 2 bases from V and 6 bases from J, with 16 bases between. CDR1 LNHNV and CDR2 YYDKDF come from the germline V gene (reference sequence). The CDR3 extends over 15 amino acids. CDR3 in DNA: TGTGCCACCAGCAGACCAGATGGTGGGGGGAATGGCTACACCTTC. Translating gives CATSRPDGGGNGYTF.

The V gene is TRBV12-3 or TRBV12-4, the J gene TRBJ2-5; the D gene is possibly TRBD2 (5 bases). This CDR3 contains 12 residues. V was shortened by 8 bases and J by 9 bases, with 16 bases between the two germline ends. The CDR3 here is CASSTDPGSQYF. CDR3 sequence (DNA): TGTGCCAGCTCAACTGACCCGGGGTCCCAGTACTTC.

This clonotype was counted between two and nine times. The chain links TRBV7-9 to TRBJ1-6; no clear D gene. This CDR3 is built from 14 residues. The V gene's germline CDR1 is SEHNR and CDR2 FQNEAQ (reference sequence). Trimming took 1 base from V and 9 from J, leaving 10 bases between them. The CDR3 region is CASSLESLVSPLHF. The CDR3 region has the DNA TGTGCCAGCAGCTTAGAATCCCTGGTTTCACCCCTCCACTTT.

This clonotype turned up a few times. The chain links TRBV30 to TRBJ2-3; D unclear. The CDR3 has 12 amino acids. The V gene's germline CDR1 is GTSNPN and CDR2 SVGIG (reference sequence). V was clipped by 7 bases and J by 2 bases, with 10 bases between them. CDR3 in amino acids: CAFQEITDTQYF. Written as DNA, the CDR3 is TGTGCCTTCCAGGAGATCACAGATACGCAGTATTTT.

Ten or more counts support this clonotype. Written as DNA, the CDR3 is TGCGCCAGCAGCCCGGAGGGCAGGGATCAGCCCCAGCATTTT. This gives the protein CASSPEGRDQPQHF. The chain uses TRBV5-1 and TRBJ1-5; tentative D call: TRBD1 (5 bases). The length of the CDR3 is 14 residues. Germline V gene lookup returns CDR1 SGHRS and CDR2 YFSETQ. V gave up 4 bases and J gave up 5 bases, with 13 bases separating them.

The sample holds many counts of this clonotype. This chain's CDR3 is CASSERGQNTGELFF. The CDR3 DNA follows: TGTGCCAGCAGTGAAAGAGGGCAGAACACCGGGGAGCTGTTTTTT. The chain is built from TRBV6-1 and TRBJ2-2, with D possibly being TRBD2 (5 bases). Trimming shortened V by 2 bases and J by 1 base, and 8 bases separated the two germline ends. This CDR3 has 15 residues. CDR1 MNHNS and CDR2 SASEGT come from the germline V gene.

About this clonotype itself: This may arise from a read error, as a much more abundant clone is one base away. The chain couples TRBV12-3 or TRBV12-4 to TRBJ1-2; weak D call: TRBD1 (6 bases). The CDR3 is 15 residues long. Between the trimmed V and J ends, which lost 7 bases and 4 bases, there was a span of 19 bases. CDR3 in amino acids: CASTPHRVWSYGYTF. CDR3 DNA sequence: TGTGCCAGCACCCCACACAGGGTGTGGAGCTATGGCTACACCTTC.

This rearrangement joins TRBV10-2 to TRBJ2-7; tentatively, D is TRBD1 (5 bases). Trimming left V 6 bases short and J 6 bases short, with 12 bases between. CDR3 length: 12 amino acids. Germline V gene sequence: CDR1 WSHSY, CDR2 SAAADI. CDR3 sequence: CASRAGQAEQYF. CDR3 sequence (DNA): TGCGCCAGCAGAGCAGGGCAGGCCGAGCAGTACTTC.

The J gene is TRBJ1-2, the V gene TRBV19; 8 bases align to TRBD1. CDR3 size: 12 residues. Looked up from germline, CDR1 is LNHDA and CDR2 is SQIVND (reference sequence). V lost 4 bases, J lost 8 bases, and 3 bases stayed unmatched. CDR3 region: CASSTGGSGYTF. CDR3 sequence (DNA): TGTGCCAGTAGTACAGGGGGCTCCGGCTACACCTTC.

In the case of this clonotype: This could be a read error, since a much larger clone is one nucleotide away. The chain joins TRBV29-1 to TRBJ2-7, with a weak D call TRBD1 (5 bases). From germline, CDR1 is SQVTM and CDR2 ANQGSEA. The CDR3 runs 13 residues. V lost 4 bases to trimming and J lost 0 bases, with 10 bases between them. CDR3 in DNA: TGCAGCGTTGCTCGGACAAGCTCCTACGAGCAGTACTTC. As protein: CSVARTSSYEQYF.

As for this clonotype: This may be a read error: a much more frequent sequence differs by one nucleotide. The rearrangement joins TRBV27 to TRBJ2-7; the match to TRBD2 covers 13 bases. The germline CDR1 and CDR2 sequences are MNHEY and SMNVEV (reference sequence). V lost 6 bases, J lost 8 bases, and 10 bases stayed unmatched. The CDR3 has 15 amino acids. The CDR3 sequence: CASSHGTSGNNKQYF. In DNA form, the CDR3 reads TGTGCCAGCAGCCACGGGACTAGCGGGAACAACAAGCAGTACTTC.

This clonotype was counted at least ten times. The chain recombines TRBV18 with TRBJ1-1; 10 bases map to TRBD1. Unmatched junction bases numbered 9, after V lost 6 bases and J lost 11 bases. Germline CDR1 reads KGHSH; CDR2 reads LQKENI. The CDR3 consists of 13 residues. The CDR3 coding sequence is TGTGCCAGCTCGCCCGGACAGGGGGTAGAGGCTTTCTTT. Translating gives CASSPGQGVEAFF. The full variable domain, rest sourced from reference TRBV18 and TRBJ1-1, is NAGVMQNPRHLVRRRGQEARLRCSPMKGHSHVYWYRQLPEEGLKFMVYLQKENIIDESGMPKERFSAEFPKEGPSILRIQQVVRGDSAAYFCASSPGQGVEAFFGQGTRLTVV.

This clonotype was counted at least ten times. The genes are TRBV3-1 and TRBJ1-2; 10 bases are shared with TRBD1. Trimming removed 6 bases from V and 5 bases from J; junction bases left unmatched: 6. The CDR3 has 14 amino acids. Germline V gene sequence: CDR1 LGHDT, CDR2 YNNKEL (reference sequence). The CDR3 spells CASRLGQGSYGYTF. The CDR3 region has the DNA TGTGCCAGCAGACTGGGACAGGGGTCGTATGGCTACACCTTC.

As to this clonotype: It may be a read error: a sequence one base away is much more abundant. The V gene is TRBV2, the J gene TRBJ2-2; the D gene is possibly TRBD2 (5 bases). The germline gives CDR1 SNHLY, CDR2 FYNNEI. This CDR3 contains 14 residues. The CDR3 here is CASILNANTGELLF. The DNA for the CDR3 is TGTGCCAGCATTCTGAACGCGAACACCGGGGAGCTGCTTTTT.

This clonotype has just one count. The gene calls are TRBV19 and TRBJ2-6, with D unresolved. The CDR3 has 16 amino acids. The V and J ends lost 7 bases and 0 bases respectively, with 13 bases between them. Germline V gene lookup returns CDR1 LNHDA and CDR2 SQIVND (reference sequence). CDR3 sequence (DNA): TGTGCCAGTAACACCGGCGCCTCCTCTGGGGCCAACGTCCTGACTTTC. It is translated as CASNTGASSGANVLTF.